A single TCR beta chain is shown here with its context. The source of the sample is a study of blood T cell repertoires in COVID-19. About the study: Some COVID-19 samples were acute and others convalescent; all came from the United States, Italy and Spain. T cells, B-cell-depleted T cells, or PBMCs provided the cDNA or gDNA that served as material.

Germline V gives CDR1 SGHRS, CDR2 YFSETQ. V lost 2 bases and J lost 4, with 16 bases in between. CDR3 size: 16 residues. Authors' analysis steps: Amplification with reference gene primers provided the estimates of nucleated cell counts. Clones were read by immunoSEQ multiplex PCR, and TCRdb kept only the in-frame ones, dropping some. V and J calls and clone size are those listed in that table; D and trimming were worked out from the DNA. In the table there are hundreds of thousands of clones, 83% of which are singletons. The chain is built from TRBV5-1 and TRBJ1-5; D might be TRBD1 (5 bases). The clonotype comes from a woman aged 45-65 years who had recovered from COVID-19. Material for sequencing was peripheral blood. The CDR3 spells CASSFKFRVTNQPQHF. DNA for the CDR3: TGCGCCAGCAGCTTCAAATTCAGGGTTACTAATCAGCCCCAGCATTTT.